This TCR beta chain comes out of a study of early T cells in non-severe SARS-CoV-2 infection. J lost 9 bases, V lost 6 bases, and 10 bases had no gene match. The CDR3 spans 15 residues. Germline lookup yields CDR1 MNHEY and CDR2 SMNVEV (reference sequence). The protocol attached unique molecular identifiers to individual cDNA molecules. TCRdb re-analysed the 5' RACE reads in MiXCR, keeping a single row per CDR3 protein. The table records tens of thousands of distinct CDR3 sequences, around 14% of them present only once. The rearrangement links TRBV27 to TRBJ2-5, with TRBD2 identical over 13 bases. Sample: whole blood. The sequence came from an adult who was a healthcare worker with PCR-confirmed SARS-CoV-2 infection or an uninfected control (not recorded which). Written as DNA, the CDR3 is TGTGCCAGCAGCCCTGGACTAGCGGGGGAATTGGCCCAGTACTTC. It yields the protein CASSPGLAGELAQYF.